This T cell receptor beta chain was identified in a study of OX40 agonist ivuxolimab in advanced cancers. CDR1 is SGHRS, CDR2 YFSETQ, per germline. The CDR3 has 14 residues. The V and J ends lost 0 bases and 3 bases respectively, with 9 bases between them. Produced via immunoSEQ multiplex PCR; TCRdb's table is partial and in-frame only. The table has tens of thousands of clones, roughly nine tenths seen once. The specimen comprised CD4+ or CD8+ T cells sorted from blood, sampled in a trial of the OX40 agonist ivuxolimab. The V call is TRBV5-1, the J call TRBJ1-2, with no clear D. The receptor comes from an adult with an advanced solid tumor such as melanoma, head and neck, liver or kidney cancer. The CDR3 bases are TGCGCCAGCAGCTTGGGTCTGGGAGACTATGGCTACACCTTC. It yields the protein CASSLGLGDYGYTF.